These 28 T cell receptor beta chains originate from one sample sequenced in a study of T cells in Graves' hyperthyroidism and ophthalmopathy. Researchers amplified the TCR beta CDR3 regions from RNA transcripts. TCR CDR3 underwent first-round RT-PCR with the HTBI primer set. TCRdb independently ran MiXCR on the multiplex PCR reads; one entry per CDR3 protein. The sample has about 280,000 distinct CDR3 sequences, less than 30% seen once; the top ten hold about a quarter. Sequences were obtained from blood. These receptors were collected from a man in his forties with Graves' hyperthyroidism that later progressed to Graves' ophthalmopathy.

V usage is TRBV20-1 and J usage is TRBJ1-5, with D maybe TRBD1 (6 bases). The CDR3 extends over 16 amino acids. Germline CDR1 reads DFQATT; CDR2 reads SNEGSKA (reference sequence). The ends were cut back, 3 bases at V and 0 bases at J, with 15 bases in the middle. CDR3 sequence: CSARGGGGNSNQPQHF. The DNA of the CDR3 is TGCAGTGCTAGGGGGGGCGGGGGTAATAGCAATCAGCCCCAGCATTTT.

This clonotype was seen repeatedly, ten times or more. The J gene is TRBJ1-5, the V gene TRBV19; D is ambiguous. CDR1 and CDR2 (germline): LNHDA, SQIVND (reference sequence). This CDR3 is built from 15 residues. V dropped 7 bases and J dropped 4 bases, with 17 bases sitting between them. The CDR3: CASNSLLAVNQPQHF. CDR3 coding DNA: TGTGCCAGTAATTCTCTCTTGGCGGTAAATCAGCCCCAGCATTTT. Together with reference TRBV19 and TRBJ1-5, the CDR3 gives the full variable domain: DGGITQSPKYLFRKEGQNVTLSCEQNLNHDAMYWYRQDPGQGLRLIYYSQIVNDFQKGDIAEGYSVSREKKESFPLTVTSAQKNPTAFYLCASNSLLAVNQPQHFGDGTRLSIL.

This clonotype was recorded at least ten times. One base away lies a much larger clone, so this may be a sequencing read error. This sequence joins TRBV10-3 and TRBJ1-2; D not certain. The CDR3 spans 12 residues. Per germline, CDR1 ENHRY and CDR2 SYGVKD. DNA of the CDR3: TGTGCCATCAGTGAGAGAGGGTATGGCTACGCCTTC. Protein sequence: CAISERGYGYAF.

This clonotype was seen repeatedly, ten times or more. The V and J genes are TRBV5-1 and TRBJ1-2; no firm D call. V lost 4 bases and J 4 bases, leaving 8 bases between the germline ends. This CDR3 has 12 amino acids. Germline V CDR1 and CDR2: SGHRS, YFSETQ. CDR3 sequence reads: CASSGSSYGYTF. The CDR3 region has the DNA TGCGCCAGCAGCGGGTCGTCCTATGGCTACACCTTC.

This clonotype showed up many times. V gene TRBV20-1 combines with J gene TRBJ1-3; D remains unclear. The V end lost 0 bases, the J end lost 1 base, and 13 bases lay between the germline ends. Germline CDR1 reads DFQATT; CDR2 reads SNEGSKA (reference sequence). The CDR3 is 16 residues long. CDR3 loop: CSARDPGPSSGNTIYF. CDR3 nucleotides: TGCAGTGCTAGAGATCCCGGCCCTTCATCTGGAAACACCATATATTTT.

The sample holds many counts of this clonotype. The chain employs TRBV5-6 and TRBJ2-5, with a weak D call TRBD2 (7 bases). Germline V gives CDR1 SGHDT, CDR2 YYEEEE. This CDR3 is built from 13 residues. The V gene lost 5 bases and the J gene lost 6 bases, with 14 bases spanning the gap. The CDR3, as DNA: TGTGCCAGCAGTCTTGCCGGGGGGCAGACCCAGTACTTC. It is translated as CASSLAGGQTQYF. Full variable domain (rest looked up from reference TRBV5-6 and TRBJ2-5): DAGVTQSPTHLIKTRGQQVTLRCSPKSGHDTVSWYQQALGQGPQFIFQYYEEEERQRGNFPDRFSGHQFPNYSSELNVNALLLGDSALYLCASSLAGGQTQYFGPGTRLLVL.

This chain uses TRBV28 with TRBJ2-7; 9 bases agree with TRBD1. CDR1 is MDHEN, CDR2 SYDVKM, per germline. This CDR3 comprises 15 residues. V lost 7 bases and J lost 6; bases outside the gene matches: 13. The CDR3 reads CASNPWGQGGREQYF. For the CDR3, the DNA is TGTGCCAGCAACCCGTGGGGACAGGGAGGTCGCGAGCAGTACTTC.

This clonotype was seen more than once but under ten times. The chain combines TRBV12-3 or TRBV12-4 with TRBJ1-1; D unresolved. V was cut by 2 bases and J by 7 bases, with 17 bases left in between. The CDR3 runs 15 residues. Here the CDR3 DNA reads TGTGCCAGCAGTTTACCCCTCCTGGACGGCAGTGAAGCTTTCTTT. It codes for CASSLPLLDGSEAFF.

This clonotype was recorded at least ten times. This chain links TRBV20-1 with TRBJ2-7, with TRBD2 as a possible D gene (6 bases). Trimming took 0 bases from V and 3 from J, leaving 9 bases between them. The V gene's germline CDR1 is DFQATT and CDR2 SNEGSKA (reference sequence). The CDR3 covers 13 residues. For the CDR3, the DNA is TGCAGTGCTAGAGATGACGGGGGCTACGAGCAGTACTTC. Its protein is CSARDDGGYEQYF.

This chain joins TRBV11-2 and TRBJ2-7; D uncertain. Germline-derived CDR1 and CDR2 are SGHAT and FQNNGV. The CDR3 is 14 amino acids. V gave up 5 bases and J gave up 4 bases, with 15 bases separating them. The CDR3 DNA follows: TGTGCCAGCAGCCGTAGTGGAGACCTATACGAGCAGTACTTC. Amino acid sequence: CASSRSGDLYEQYF.

This clonotype was recorded at least ten times. The chain joins TRBV18 to TRBJ2-5; D uncertain. Trimming shortened V by 2 bases and J by 2 bases, and 6 bases separated the two germline ends. Looked up from germline, CDR1 is KGHSH and CDR2 is LQKENI. CDR3 length: 13 amino acids. This CDR3 is CASSPTLQETQYF. The CDR3 DNA reads as TGTGCCAGCTCACCAACGCTTCAAGAGACCCAGTACTTC.

This sequence joins TRBV6-1 and TRBJ2-7; 8 bases align to TRBD2. Germline-derived CDR1 and CDR2 are MNHNS and SASEGT. This CDR3 is 13 amino acids long. The V segment lost 6 bases and the J segment 3 bases; nucleotides outside the gene matches: 4. The DNA for the CDR3 is TGTGCCAGCAGATCGGGAGGGGTCTACGAGCAGTACTTC. This translates into CASRSGGVYEQYF.

This clonotype was recorded many times. This chain joins TRBV7-8 and TRBJ2-5, with 9 bases aligning to TRBD2. J lost 4 bases, V lost 1 base, and 4 bases had no gene match. CDR3 size: 15 residues. The germline gives CDR1 SGHVS, CDR2 FQNEAQ. The CDR3: CASSLVAREGETQYF. The CDR3 DNA follows: TGTGCCAGCAGCTTAGTTGCGCGGGAGGGAGAGACCCAGTACTTC.

This chain joins TRBV20-1 and TRBJ1-5; no reliable D call. CDR1 is DFQATT, CDR2 SNEGSKA, per germline (reference sequence). This CDR3 is 15 amino acids long. The V and J ends lost 1 base and 4 bases respectively, with 14 bases between them. The CDR3 DNA follows: TGCAGTGCTAGAGCCAGGCAGGAATTGAATCAGCCCCAGCATTTT. Amino acid sequence: CSARARQELNQPQHF.

This clonotype was recorded many times. V gene TRBV11-1 combines with J gene TRBJ2-4; D gene unclear. Trimming cost V 5 bases and J 9 bases, with 11 bases left between them. The CDR3 has 12 residues. The germline CDR1 and CDR2 sequences are SGHAT and FQDESV (reference sequence). Here the CDR3 DNA reads TGTGCCAGCAGCCACGACCCGAGCATTCAGTACTTC. Encoded protein: CASSHDPSIQYF.

This clonotype has a count of ten or more. The V and J genes are TRBV6-2 or TRBV6-3 and TRBJ1-2; the match to TRBD1 covers 8 bases. Germline trimming cut 0 bases from V and 0 bases from J; bases unmatched to any gene: 12. Per the germline V gene, CDR1 is MNHEY and CDR2 is SVGEGT. The CDR3 consists of 19 residues. CDR3 DNA: TGTGCCAGCAGTTACTCGAGTTGGGCAGGGGGCCGAACTAACTATGGCTACACCTTC. This translates into CASSYSSWAGGRTNYGYTF.

The chain is built from TRBV6-1 and TRBJ1-2, with 8 bases lining up with TRBD1. Unmatched junction bases numbered 4, after V lost 6 bases and J lost 4 bases. This CDR3 is 13 amino acids long. The V gene's germline CDR1 is MNHNS and CDR2 SASEGT. DNA of the CDR3: TGTGCCAGCAGCCAGGGGGCCGGCTATGGCTACACCTTC. It codes for CASSQGAGYGYTF.

This clonotype has ten or more counts. Given a much more abundant clone one base away, this may be a read error. The chain uses TRBV24-1 and TRBJ2-2, with D perhaps being TRBD1 or TRBD2 (5 bases each). Trimming shortened V by 5 bases and J by 3 bases, and 12 bases separated the two germline ends. CDR3 length: 15 amino acids. Germline CDR1 KGHDR, CDR2 SFDVKD. For the CDR3, the DNA is TGTGCCACCAGTGGTTTATCGGGACACACCGGGGAGCTGTTTTTT. Residues: CATSGLSGHTGELFF.

This clonotype was seen ten or more times. The chain is built from TRBV7-2 and TRBJ2-2, with 8 positions matching TRBD2. With 6 bases clipped from V and 0 bases from J, the junction kept 6 bases outside the gene matches. CDR1 SGHTA and CDR2 FQGNSA come from the germline V gene. There are 16 residues in the CDR3. This chain's CDR3 is CASSRSGATNTGELFF. As DNA, the CDR3 is TGTGCCAGCAGTCGTAGCGGGGCAACGAACACCGGGGAGCTGTTTTTT.

The genes are TRBV12-3 or TRBV12-4 and TRBJ1-5, with TRBD1 as a possible D gene (5 bases). This CDR3 region has 14 residues. The V gene lost 9 bases and the J gene lost 0 bases, with 12 bases spanning the gap. CDR3 loop: CARWGRNSNQPQHF. CDR3 in DNA: TGTGCCAGATGGGGACGGAATAGCAATCAGCCCCAGCATTTT.

This clonotype has at least ten counts. The rearrangement joins TRBV28 to TRBJ2-7; TRBD1 matches at 8 bases. Trimming took 7 bases from V and 3 from J; bases not matched to a gene: 5. This CDR3 contains 13 residues. Germline V lookup: CDR1 MDHEN, CDR2 SYDVKM. CDR3 residues: CASNHRGVYEQYF. The CDR3 DNA reads as TGTGCCAGCAATCACAGGGGGGTCTACGAGCAGTACTTC.

This clonotype was recorded at least ten times. This sequence joins TRBV20-1 and TRBJ2-7, with D possibly being TRBD2 (6 bases). Trimming took 3 bases from V and 3 from J, leaving 9 bases between them. The CDR3 is made up of 12 amino acids. The germline V gene encodes CDR1 DFQATT and CDR2 SNEGSKA (reference sequence). This CDR3 is CSASKDYYEQYF. CDR3 in DNA: TGCAGTGCTAGCAAGGACTACTACGAGCAGTACTTC.

V usage is TRBV18 and J usage is TRBJ2-2; 8 bases are a match to TRBD2. V dropped 2 bases and J dropped 3; count of bases not matched to a gene: 5. This CDR3 is built from 16 residues. Germline CDR1 KGHSH, CDR2 LQKENI. CDR3 amino acids: CASSPSYGRDTGELFF. CDR3 sequence (DNA): TGTGCCAGCTCACCATCTTACGGGAGGGACACCGGGGAGCTGTTTTTT.

This clonotype was counted ten times or more. The chain combines TRBV7-8 with TRBJ1-5; D gene uncertain. CDR1 and CDR2 (germline): SGHVS, FQNEAQ. V gave up 8 bases and J gave up 2 bases, with 13 bases separating them. CDR3 size: 14 residues. The CDR3: CASRPTEGNQPQHF. In nucleotides, the CDR3 is TGTGCCAGCCGTCCCACAGAGGGCAATCAGCCCCAGCATTTT.

This clonotype showed up many times. The V call is TRBV6-2 or TRBV6-3, the J call TRBJ1-5, with unresolved D. V lost 0 bases and J lost 2, with 8 bases in between. The V gene's germline CDR1 is MNHEY and CDR2 SVGEGT. This CDR3 is 15 amino acids long. The CDR3 DNA is TGTGCCAGCAGTTACTCGTTTGGTGGCAATCAGCCCCAGCATTTT. Protein: CASSYSFGGNQPQHF.

This clonotype was seen at least ten times. A junction boundary mismatches the germline segment, possibly from a read error. CDR3 loop: CASRLDVGNYGYTF. The CDR3 nucleotides are TGCGCCAGCAGATTGGACGTCGGGAACTATGGCTACACCTTC. This chain links TRBV5-1 with TRBJ1-2, with D unclear. Germline lookup yields CDR1 SGHRS and CDR2 YFSETQ. This CDR3 comprises 14 residues.

This clonotype was picked up many times. CDR3 amino acids: CASRLKERGPLNTEAFF. For the CDR3, the DNA is TGTGCCAGCAGACTCAAGGAACGGGGCCCCTTGAACACTGAAGCTTTCTTT. This sequence joins TRBV28 and TRBJ1-1, with D possibly being TRBD1 (5 bases). The CDR3 totals 17 residues. Germline CDR1 reads MDHEN; CDR2 reads SYDVKM. Trimming removed 6 bases at V and 0 bases at J, with 20 bases between.

This clonotype was found many times. The chain couples TRBV6-1 to TRBJ1-2; a possible D gene is TRBD1 (5 bases). Per germline, CDR1 MNHNS and CDR2 SASEGT. The length of the CDR3 is 13 residues. Between the trimmed V and J ends, which lost 2 bases and 4 bases, there was a span of 8 bases. The DNA of the CDR3 is TGTGCCAGCAGTGAACAGGGTGGCTATGGCTACACCTTC. It yields the protein CASSEQGGYGYTF.